The next 32 T cell receptor beta chains were all read from a single sample in a study of T cell responses to AZD1222 COVID-19 vaccine. Here immunoSEQ multiplex PCR was the method, and the copy in TCRdb shows in-frame clones only, minus some. The table shows 100,000 to 150,000 clones, with approximately 94% occurring only once. The specimen comprised peripheral blood, sampled 28 days after the second AZD1222 dose. These receptors were taken from an adult who received the AZD1222 COVID-19 vaccine.

The chain uses TRBV9 and TRBJ2-2; 10 bases align to TRBD1. This CDR3 comprises 15 residues. The ends lost 3 bases at V and 3 bases at J; junction bases unmatched: 2. Germline V gives CDR1 SGDLS, CDR2 YYNGEE. The CDR3: CASSGGTGDTGELFF. CDR3 nucleotides: TGTGCCAGCAGCGGAGGGACAGGGGACACCGGGGAGCTGTTTTTT.

The J gene is TRBJ2-7, the V gene TRBV27; D unresolved. This CDR3 spans 14 amino acids. The V gene lost 1 base and the J gene lost 4 bases, with 11 bases spanning the gap. Germline V gene lookup returns CDR1 MNHEY and CDR2 SMNVEV (reference sequence). The chain's CDR3 is CASSLLGVRYEQYF. In DNA, the CDR3 is TGTGCCAGCAGTTTATTAGGTGTCCGATACGAGCAGTACTTC.

This sequence joins TRBV10-3 and TRBJ2-1; D is uncertain. The CDR3 extends over 12 amino acids. Germline CDR1 reads ENHRY; CDR2 reads SYGVKD. V was trimmed by 4 bases and J by 5 bases, leaving 6 bases between them. CDR3 in amino acids: CAISGGDNEQFF. The CDR3, as DNA: TGTGCCATCAGTGGCGGAGACAATGAGCAGTTCTTC.

The V call is TRBV7-2, the J call TRBJ1-5, with TRBD1 as a possible D gene (5 bases). Trimming took off 5 bases at V and 3 bases at J, with 8 bases between the two ends. Germline CDR1 and CDR2: SGHTA and FQGNSA. There are 13 residues in the CDR3. This chain's CDR3 is CASSPGYNQPQHF. Written as DNA, the CDR3 is TGTGCCAGCAGCCCAGGGTACAATCAGCCCCAGCATTTT.

Only one count was recorded for this clone. The rearrangement joins TRBV7-9 to TRBJ2-1; 12 bases match TRBD1. The CDR3 runs to 15 residues. Looked up from germline, CDR1 is SEHNR and CDR2 is FQNEAQ (reference sequence). V dropped 5 bases and J dropped 9; count of bases not matched to a gene: 8. The CDR3 here is CASSPPGQGASEQFF. The CDR3 nucleotides are TGTGCCAGCAGCCCACCGGGACAGGGGGCTAGTGAGCAGTTCTTC.

This chain links TRBV27 with TRBJ2-1, with D possibly TRBD1 on 5 matching bases. The V and J ends lost 4 bases and 1 base respectively, with 8 bases between them. The CDR3 spans 14 residues. Germline V CDR1 and CDR2: MNHEY, SMNVEV (reference sequence). The CDR3 nucleotides read TGTGCCAGCAGTTCAGGGCCTTCCTACAATGAGCAGTTCTTC. This translates into CASSSGPSYNEQFF.

Here the CDR3 reads CASNQRRNTEAFF. CDR3 DNA sequence: TGTGCCAGCAATCAACGGAGGAACACTGAAGCTTTCTTT. This chain connects TRBV6-6 to TRBJ1-1; no clear D. This CDR3 has 13 residues. Germline V gene lookup returns CDR1 MNHNY and CDR2 SVGAGI (reference sequence). V lost 7 bases and J 1 base, leaving 10 bases between the germline ends.

V usage is TRBV19 and J usage is TRBJ2-2, with unresolved D. The CDR3 totals 12 residues. Germline V gene data show CDR1 as LNHDA and CDR2 as SQIVND (reference sequence). V was cut by 3 bases and J by 5 bases, with 4 bases left in between. The CDR3, as DNA: TGTGCCAGTAGTATCCAGACCGGGGAGCTGTTTTTT. Protein product: CASSIQTGELFF.

This chain uses TRBV6-5 with TRBJ2-2; D remains unclear. The CDR3 extends over 14 amino acids. Germline lookup yields CDR1 MNHEY and CDR2 SVGAGI. The germline V and J ends were trimmed by 4 bases and 4 bases, with 10 bases remaining between them. The CDR3: CASSFGASTGELFF. The CDR3 DNA reads as TGTGCCAGCAGTTTCGGCGCGTCCACCGGGGAGCTGTTTTTT.

Concerning this clone itself: An end of the junction does not agree with germline; a read error may underlie this. This chain connects TRBV4-1 to TRBJ1-2; D remains ambiguous. The CDR3 contains 15 residues. Germline V gene sequence: CDR1 MGHRA, CDR2 YSYEKL. CDR3 DNA sequence: TGCGCCAGCAGCCAAGATGCCGGGTTTGTGAGTTTACACCCCTTC. Its translation: CASSQDAGFVSLHPF.

The genes are TRBV2 and TRBJ1-1; D is undetermined. Deletions cut 3 bases from V and 9 bases from J, with 14 bases between. This CDR3 is built from 13 residues. Germline V gives CDR1 SNHLY, CDR2 FYNNEI. Written as DNA, the CDR3 is TGTGCCAGCAGTGATCCCGGAAGAACCAAAGCTTTCTTT. Residues: CASSDPGRTKAFF.

The chain has TRBV10-3 and TRBJ2-5; TRBD2 might be the D (6 bases). CDR3 size: 13 residues. The germline gives CDR1 ENHRY, CDR2 SYGVKD. V gave up 10 bases and J gave up 2 bases, with 14 bases separating them. CDR3 loop: CATGGASQETQYF. DNA of the CDR3: TGTGCCACCGGCGGGGCATCACAAGAGACCCAGTACTTC.

V and J are TRBV6-5 and TRBJ1-3; D perhaps matches TRBD1 (5 bases). This CDR3 comprises 16 residues. Germline V gene lookup returns CDR1 MNHEY and CDR2 SVGAGI. V lost 0 bases to trimming and J lost 2 bases, with 11 bases between them. CDR3 sequence (DNA): TGTGCCAGCAGTTACTCGATGGGGGTTGCTGGAAACACCATATATTTT. Translating it yields CASSYSMGVAGNTIYF.

This rearrangement joins TRBV18 to TRBJ2-2; 11 bases match TRBD2. Trimming at V came to 6 bases and at J to 4 bases, leaving 7 bases not matched to a gene. The CDR3 covers 16 residues. CDR1 KGHSH and CDR2 LQKENI come from the germline V gene. CDR3 nucleotide sequence: TGTGCCAGCTCGCCAACTAGCGGGAGAGGCACCGGGGAGCTGTTTTTT. Amino acid sequence: CASSPTSGRGTGELFF.

The chain is built from TRBV6-5 and TRBJ1-1; 7 nucleotides line up with TRBD1. V was pared by 6 bases and J by 3 bases, with 10 bases of the junction left unmatched. Germline values: CDR1 MNHEY, CDR2 SVGAGI. This CDR3 is 15 amino acids long. CDR3 coding DNA: TGTGCCAGCAGGTATTGGGACAGCGTTCACACTGAAGCTTTCTTT. Its protein is CASRYWDSVHTEAFF.

J is TRBJ2-4 and V is TRBV15, with a tentative D call TRBD1 (6 bases). V was clipped by 0 bases and J by 6 bases, with 12 bases between them. Germline V gene lookup returns CDR1 LNHNV and CDR2 YYDKDF (reference sequence). This CDR3 is built from 15 residues. CDR3 sequence reads: CATSRDRGFANIQYF. For the CDR3, the DNA is TGTGCCACCAGCAGAGATAGGGGGTTTGCAAACATTCAGTACTTC.

The chain joins TRBV7-9 to TRBJ2-3, with 11 bases lining up with TRBD1. The V and J ends lost 5 bases and 4 bases, in that order; junction bases with no gene match: 5. CDR1 and CDR2 from the germline V gene are SEHNR and FQNEAQ (reference sequence). The CDR3 loop spans 15 amino acids. The CDR3 here is CASSRTGGQADTQYF. CDR3 DNA sequence: TGTGCCAGCAGCCGGACAGGGGGCCAGGCAGATACGCAGTATTTT.

The J gene is TRBJ2-3, the V gene TRBV11-3; D is unclear. The CDR3 is made up of 14 amino acids. The germline CDR1 and CDR2 sequences are SGHNT and YENEEA. V dropped 5 bases and J dropped 3 bases, with 12 bases sitting between them. DNA for the CDR3: TGTGCCAGCAGCCCCGACGGGCTGACAGATACGCAGTATTTT. Translating it yields CASSPDGLTDTQYF.

The chain carries TRBV12-3 or TRBV12-4 and TRBJ1-1; unclear D gene. V was pared by 7 bases and J by 1 base, with 10 bases between. The CDR3 length is 13 residues. The CDR3 DNA reads TGTGCCAGCAAGGGCTTAAAGAACACTGAAGCTTTCTTT. Protein product: CASKGLKNTEAFF.

This chain joins TRBV6-5 and TRBJ2-2; TRBD2 might be the D (7 bases). V was shortened by 9 bases and J by 4 bases, with 15 bases between the two germline ends. This CDR3 is 14 amino acids long. Germline V gene sequence: CDR1 MNHEY, CDR2 SVGAGI. CDR3 residues: CARGGAASTGELFF. Here the CDR3 DNA reads TGTGCCAGAGGGGGGGCCGCGAGCACCGGGGAGCTGTTTTTT.

The chain couples TRBV7-2 to TRBJ2-7; D is perhaps TRBD2 (5 bases). Germline CDR1 SGHTA, CDR2 FQGNSA. CDR3 length: 13 residues. V was cut by 5 bases and J by 1 base, with 9 bases left in between. The CDR3 here is CASSPGLSYEQYF. In DNA form, the CDR3 reads TGTGCCAGCAGCCCCGGACTTTCCTACGAGCAGTACTTC.

The gene calls are TRBV6-5 and TRBJ1-1; D remains unclear. The CDR3 runs 14 residues. V lost 2 bases, J lost 0 bases, and 7 bases lay in between. Germline assignment: CDR1 MNHEY and CDR2 SVGAGI. The CDR3, as DNA: TGTGCCAGCAGTTACCTCGGTTTGAACACTGAAGCTTTCTTT. Translated: CASSYLGLNTEAFF.

The chain employs TRBV10-3 and TRBJ1-2; the match to TRBD1 covers 11 bases. Germline-derived CDR1 and CDR2 are ENHRY and SYGVKD. CDR3 length: 16 residues. With 5 bases clipped from V and 2 bases from J, the junction kept 7 bases outside the gene matches. The CDR3 sequence: CAISSGTGGSNYGYTF. CDR3 sequence (DNA): TGTGCCATCAGTTCCGGGACAGGGGGATCAAACTATGGCTACACCTTC.

The V gene is TRBV7-8, the J gene TRBJ2-3, with 8 nucleotides matching TRBD2. Germline V gene sequence: CDR1 SGHVS, CDR2 FQNEAQ. The CDR3 loop spans 15 amino acids. Unmatched junction bases numbered 9, after V lost 7 bases and J lost 3 bases. The chain's CDR3 is CASNPAGEGTDTQYF. As DNA, the CDR3 is TGTGCCAGCAACCCAGCGGGAGAGGGAACAGATACGCAGTATTTT.

The CDR3 DNA is TGTGCCAGCAGCTTGGCCGGGACAGGGGGACGCAAGCAGTACTTC. Protein product: CASSLAGTGGRKQYF. V is TRBV5-4 and J is TRBJ2-7; 11 nucleotides match TRBD1. The CDR3 has 15 amino acids. Unmatched junction bases numbered 7, after V lost 0 bases and J lost 8 bases. The germline V gene encodes CDR1 SGHNT and CDR2 YYREEE (reference sequence).

This clone was picked up a small number of times. CDR3 bases: TGCGCCAGCCGGGCAGGGGTGAACACTGAAGCTTTCTTT. Its translation: CASRAGVNTEAFF. The gene calls are TRBV10-2 and TRBJ1-1; D is perhaps TRBD1 (6 bases). The V gene lost 8 bases and the J gene lost 0 bases, with 10 bases spanning the gap. CDR1 is WSHSY, CDR2 SAAADI, per germline. The CDR3 length is 13 residues.

The V call is TRBV9, the J call TRBJ1-4, with 7 bases that match TRBD1. The trim removed 4 bases at V and 8 bases at J, leaving 11 bases unmatched. Germline CDR1 SGDLS, CDR2 YYNGEE. This CDR3 has 15 amino acids. The CDR3 protein is CASSPGDRDGEKLFF. The CDR3 DNA reads as TGTGCCAGCAGCCCAGGAGACAGGGATGGCGAAAAACTGTTTTTT.

Only a few counts were recorded for this clone. The chain recombines TRBV4-1 with TRBJ2-5; the D is unclear. The V gene lost 1 base and the J gene lost 6 bases, with 12 bases spanning the gap. The CDR3 spans 14 residues. Looked up from germline, CDR1 is MGHRA and CDR2 is YSYEKL. The CDR3 DNA is TGCGCCAGCAGCCAAGGGCCGTTAGGACAGACCCAGTACTTC. Its protein is CASSQGPLGQTQYF.

This chain uses TRBV7-3 with TRBJ2-2, with D perhaps matching TRBD1 (6 bases). CDR1 and CDR2 from the germline V gene are SGHTA and FQGTGA. This CDR3 has 12 residues. Trimming left V 6 bases short and J 7 bases short, with 9 bases between. CDR3 residues: CASSFRGGELFF. In DNA, the CDR3 is TGTGCCAGCAGTTTCAGGGGCGGGGAGCTGTTTTTT.

The V and J genes are TRBV7-9 and TRBJ1-2; TRBD1 might be the D (6 bases). Germline V gives CDR1 SEHNR, CDR2 FQNEAQ (reference sequence). Trimming stripped 5 bases from V and 0 bases from J, with 16 bases between. This CDR3 is 16 amino acids long. CDR3 protein: CASSAFQGFSNYGYTF. As DNA, the CDR3 is TGTGCCAGCAGCGCCTTCCAGGGGTTTTCTAACTATGGCTACACCTTC.

This sequence joins TRBV7-3 and TRBJ1-2; D gene ambiguous. Germline assignment: CDR1 SGHTA and CDR2 FQGTGA. The CDR3 runs to 13 residues. The V and J ends lost 2 bases and 7 bases respectively, with 11 bases between them. This chain's CDR3 is CASSLDGSRGYTF. For the CDR3, the DNA is TGTGCCAGCAGCTTAGACGGGAGTCGTGGCTACACCTTC.

The CDR3 DNA is TGTGCCACCAGCATGCCCAGGGTCAATGAGCAGTTCTTC. Translating gives CATSMPRVNEQFF. This chain joins TRBV15 and TRBJ2-1, with TRBD1 as a possible D gene (5 bases). CDR3 length equals 13 residues. Germline V CDR1 and CDR2: LNHNV, YYDKDF (reference sequence). The V end was cut by 4 bases, the J end by 6 bases, with 10 bases between. The full variable domain, its missing parts supplied by reference TRBV15 and TRBJ2-1, is DAMVIQNPRYQVTQFGKPVTLSCSQTLNHNVMYWYQQKSSQAPKLLFHYYDKDFNNEADTPDNFQSRRPNTSFCFLDIRSPGLGDTAMYLCATSMPRVNEQFFGPGTRLTVL.